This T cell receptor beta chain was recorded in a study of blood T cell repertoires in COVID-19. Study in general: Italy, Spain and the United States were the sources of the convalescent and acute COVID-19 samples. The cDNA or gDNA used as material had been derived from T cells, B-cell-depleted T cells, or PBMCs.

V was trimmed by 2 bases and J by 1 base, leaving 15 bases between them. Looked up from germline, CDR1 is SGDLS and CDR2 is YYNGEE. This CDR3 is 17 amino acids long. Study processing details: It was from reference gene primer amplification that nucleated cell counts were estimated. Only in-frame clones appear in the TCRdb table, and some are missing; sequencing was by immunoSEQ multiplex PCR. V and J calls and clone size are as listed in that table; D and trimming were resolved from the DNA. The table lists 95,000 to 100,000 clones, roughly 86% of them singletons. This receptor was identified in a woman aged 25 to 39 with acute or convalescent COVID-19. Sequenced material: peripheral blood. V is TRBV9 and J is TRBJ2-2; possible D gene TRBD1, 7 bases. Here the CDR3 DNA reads TGTGCCAGCAGCGTTCCCCAGGGGGGCGTGAACACCGGGGAGCTGTTTTTT. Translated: CASSVPQGGVNTGELFF.